This record looks at one T cell receptor (beta chain) sequence and its context. Its antigen is undetermined. The data are from a study of cytomegalovirus exposure and HLA in healthy donors. This CDR3 has 12 amino acids. V shed 5 bases, J shed 4 bases, and the junction held 2 bases outside the gene matches. Per the germline V gene, CDR1 is SEHNR and CDR2 is FQNEAQ (reference sequence). General study points: An apparent linkage of common viral pathogens to several of the most significant clusters emerged in a later analysis. An ancestry cluster, one associated with Asian ancestry, reportedly showed fewer N-insertions than the 666-donor mean in a later analysis. Reported performance of the classifier showed diagnosis of cytomegalovirus status with high specificity and sensitivity. TCR beta sequences numbering roughly 16,000 were associated with HLA alleles at 0.05 false discovery rate in a later analysis.

It was with 60 Vbeta and 13 Jbeta primers that the PCR ran. Using immunoSEQ multiplex PCR, the repertoire was profiled, and TCRdb retains in-frame clones only, with some absent. The sample lists 150,000 to 200,000 clones, roughly 80% occurring once. The sample comprised PBMCs. The chain links TRBV7-9 to TRBJ2-7; 7 nucleotides match TRBD1. This receptor was taken from a man aged 45 to 65 in good health and CMV-seropositive. The CDR3 protein is CASSLTGYEQYF. As DNA, the CDR3 is TGTGCCAGCAGCCTGACAGGGTACGAGCAGTACTTC.